This T cell receptor (beta chain) derives from a study of spatial heterogeneity in lung cancer. Looking at the study overall: Raw reads showed each unique TCR and UMI combination turning up more than ten times on average. Study-level results: Detection of ubiquitous tumor TCRs in blood was higher at resection than follow-up.

TCRdb redid the calling of the 5' RACE reads with MiXCR, one entry per CDR3 protein. The sample has some 37,000 distinct CDR3 sequences; 7.5% to 8% are singletons. Comment on this clonotype: The antigen remains undetermined.

Noted time point: sample taken at primary tumor resection. Whole RNA came from tumor, nontumor lung or frozen PBMC and was sequenced without being sorted. A total of approximately 69 untreated early-stage non-small cell lung cancer patients served as donors. The CDR3 loop spans 14 amino acids. V shed 6 bases and J shed 2 bases, with 14 bases lying between them. Germline CDR1 reads MNHEY; CDR2 reads SVGEGT. The sequence came from a male donor with early-stage non-small cell lung cancer. Specimen: PBMCs, collected at surgery. The chain carries TRBV6-2 or TRBV6-3 and TRBJ2-7, with TRBD2 as a possible D gene (5 bases). The chain's CDR3 is CASRRASLTYEQYF. CDR3 bases: TGTGCCAGCAGGAGGGCTAGCCTTACCTACGAGCAGTACTTC.